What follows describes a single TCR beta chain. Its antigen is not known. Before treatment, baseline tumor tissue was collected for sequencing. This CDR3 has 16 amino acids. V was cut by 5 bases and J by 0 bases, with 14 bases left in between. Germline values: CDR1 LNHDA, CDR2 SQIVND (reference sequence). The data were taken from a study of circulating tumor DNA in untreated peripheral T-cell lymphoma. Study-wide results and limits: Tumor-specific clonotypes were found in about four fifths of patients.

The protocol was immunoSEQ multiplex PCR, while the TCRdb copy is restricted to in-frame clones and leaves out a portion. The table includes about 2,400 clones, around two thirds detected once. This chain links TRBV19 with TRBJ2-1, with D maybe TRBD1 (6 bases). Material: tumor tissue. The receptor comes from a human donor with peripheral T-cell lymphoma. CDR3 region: CASSSGDLDSYNEQFF. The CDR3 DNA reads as TGTGCCAGTAGTTCAGGGGACCTTGACTCCTACAATGAGCAGTTCTTC.